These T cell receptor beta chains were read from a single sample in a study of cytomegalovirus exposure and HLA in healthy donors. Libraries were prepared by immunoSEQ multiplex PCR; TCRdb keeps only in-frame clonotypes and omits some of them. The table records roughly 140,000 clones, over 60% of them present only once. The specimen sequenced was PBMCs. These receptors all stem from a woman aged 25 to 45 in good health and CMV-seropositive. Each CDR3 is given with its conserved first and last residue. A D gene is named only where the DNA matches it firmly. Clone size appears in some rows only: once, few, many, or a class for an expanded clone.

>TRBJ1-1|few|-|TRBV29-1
CSVSQAITEAFF
TGCAGCGTCTCTCAGGCGATCACTGAAGCTTTCTTT
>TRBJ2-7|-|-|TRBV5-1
CASAGGPYEQYF
TGCGCCAGCGCCGGGGGACCCTACGAGCAGTACTTC
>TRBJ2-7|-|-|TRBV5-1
CASSWALSSYEQYF
TGCGCCAGCAGCTGGGCGTTAAGCTCCTACGAGCAGTACTTC
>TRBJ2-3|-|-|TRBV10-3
CAISASDRDFTDTQYF
TGTGCCATCAGTGCTTCAGACAGGGACTTCACAGATACGCAGTATTTT
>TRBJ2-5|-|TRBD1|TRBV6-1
CASSGQGAGETQYF
TGTGCCAGCAGTGGACAGGGGGCTGGGGAGACCCAGTACTTC
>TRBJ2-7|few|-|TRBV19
CASSDLPGFGEQYF
TGTGCCAGTAGCGATCTTCCAGGGTTCGGCGAGCAGTACTTC
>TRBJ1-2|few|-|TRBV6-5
CASSYRTDNYGYTF
TGTGCCAGCAGCTACAGGACTGACAACTATGGCTACACCTTC
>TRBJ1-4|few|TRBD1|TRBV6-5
CASRGTGSGEKLFF
TGTGCCAGCAGAGGGACAGGGTCAGGGGAAAAACTGTTTTTT
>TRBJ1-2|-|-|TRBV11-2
CASSFRRGYTF
TGTGCCAGCAGCTTCAGGCGTGGCTACACCTTC
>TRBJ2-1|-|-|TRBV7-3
CASSLVAASSYNEQFF
TGTGCCAGCAGCTTAGTGGCGGCGAGCTCCTACAATGAGCAGTTCTTC
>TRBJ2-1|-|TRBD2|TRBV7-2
CASSLGGGLVFEQFF
TGTGCCAGCAGCTTAGGGGGAGGACTAGTGTTTGAGCAGTTCTTC
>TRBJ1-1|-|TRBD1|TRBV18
CASSPGQGWNTEAFF
TGTGCCAGCTCACCAGGACAGGGTTGGAACACTGAAGCTTTCTTT
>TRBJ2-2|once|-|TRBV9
CASSPRPVVNTGELFF
TGTGCCAGCAGCCCCCGTCCGGTAGTGAACACCGGGGAGCTGTTTTTT
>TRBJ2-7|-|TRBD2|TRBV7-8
CASSRGGSPRGEQYF
TGTGCCAGCAGCCGTGGCGGGAGCCCTAGAGGGGAGCAGTACTTC
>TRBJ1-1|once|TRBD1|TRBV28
CASSFDRGRMNTEAFF
TGTGCCAGCAGTTTCGACAGGGGGCGAATGAACACTGAAGCTTTCTTT
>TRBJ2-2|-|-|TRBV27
CASSSPQASFTGELFF
TGTGCCAGCAGTTCCCCCCAGGCTAGCTTCACCGGGGAGCTGTTTTTT
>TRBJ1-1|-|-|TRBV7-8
CASSSQTFTGHTEAFF
TGTGCCAGCAGCTCACAAACTTTTACAGGGCACACTGAAGCTTTCTTT
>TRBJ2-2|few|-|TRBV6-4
CARNRDPNTGELFF
TGTGCCCGAAACAGGGATCCGAACACCGGGGAGCTGTTTTTT
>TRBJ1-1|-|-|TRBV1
CTSSQDKGQGAYTEAFF
TGCACCAGCAGCCAAGATAAGGGACAGGGGGCATACACTGAAGCTTTCTTT
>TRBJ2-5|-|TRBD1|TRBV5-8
CASSFISRDSETQYF
TGTGCCAGCAGCTTCATTTCGAGGGACAGCGAGACCCAGTACTTC
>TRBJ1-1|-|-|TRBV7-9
CASSVASFEAFF
TGTGCCAGCAGTGTGGCCAGTTTTGAAGCTTTCTTT
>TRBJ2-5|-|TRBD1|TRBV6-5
CASSYSGTGIKTQYF
TGTGCCAGCAGTTACTCCGGGACAGGGATAAAGACCCAGTACTTC
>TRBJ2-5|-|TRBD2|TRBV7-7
CASSYAGGLQETQYF
TGTGCCAGCAGCTATGCGGGGGGTCTACAAGAGACCCAGTACTTC
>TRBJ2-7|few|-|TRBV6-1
CASSESQGRAVEQYF
TGTGCCAGCAGTGAGTCACAGGGAAGAGCCGTCGAGCAGTACTTC
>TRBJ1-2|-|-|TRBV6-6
CASSFQRKETNYGYTF
TGTGCCAGCAGTTTCCAGAGGAAGGAAACTAACTATGGCTACACCTTC
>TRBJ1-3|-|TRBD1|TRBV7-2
CASSLVVGTTGSGNTIYF
TGTGCCAGCAGCCTCGTAGTGGGGACGACAGGGTCTGGAAACACCATATATTTT
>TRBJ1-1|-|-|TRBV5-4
CASSLAVVNTEAFF
TGTGCCAGCAGCTTGGCAGTGGTGAACACTGAAGCTTTCTTT
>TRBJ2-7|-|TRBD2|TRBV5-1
CASSTELAGIYEQYF
TGCGCCAGCAGCACCGAACTAGCGGGGATTTACGAGCAGTACTTC
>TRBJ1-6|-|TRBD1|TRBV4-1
CASSRKLQGGDSPLHF
TGCGCCAGCAGCCGGAAGCTACAGGGGGGGGATTCACCCCTCCACTTT
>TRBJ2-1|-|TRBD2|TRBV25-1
CASSEGGGANEQFF
TGTGCCAGCAGTGAAGGGGGAGGGGCCAATGAGCAGTTCTTC
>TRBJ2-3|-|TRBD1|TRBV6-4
CASSDSAGQGHQYF
TGTGCCAGCAGTGACTCAGCGGGACAGGGCCATCAGTATTTT
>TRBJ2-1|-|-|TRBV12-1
CASSFELAGSSNEQFF
TGTGCCAGCAGCTTTGAACTAGCGGGGAGTAGCAATGAGCAGTTCTTC
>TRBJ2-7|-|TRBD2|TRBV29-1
CSVGTPGRTYEQYF
TGCAGCGTTGGGACTCCCGGGAGGACCTACGAGCAGTACTTC
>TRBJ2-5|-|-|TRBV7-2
CASSFGQQETQYF
TGTGCCAGCAGCTTCGGACAGCAAGAGACCCAGTACTTC
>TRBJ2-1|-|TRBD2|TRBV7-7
CASSWGLAGIYEQFF
TGTGCCAGCAGCTGGGGACTAGCGGGAATCTATGAGCAGTTCTTC
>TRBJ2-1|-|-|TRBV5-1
CASSLKLSGNEQFF
TGCGCCAGCAGCTTGAAGTTAAGCGGGAATGAGCAGTTCTTC
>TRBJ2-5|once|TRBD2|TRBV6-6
CASSFPSGGTMGTQYF
TGTGCCAGCAGTTTCCCTAGCGGGGGAACTATGGGGACCCAGTACTTC
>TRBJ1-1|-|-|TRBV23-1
CASSLSGRGTEAFF
TGCGCCAGCAGTCTGTCAGGGAGGGGGACTGAAGCTTTCTTT
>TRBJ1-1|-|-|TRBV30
CAWSHDSSVAFF
TGTGCCTGGAGTCATGACAGCAGTGTAGCTTTCTTT
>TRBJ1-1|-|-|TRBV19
CASSINGGRTEAFF
TGTGCCAGTAGTATAAACGGGGGGAGGACTGAAGCTTTCTTT
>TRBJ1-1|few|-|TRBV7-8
CASSLASGGGAEAFF
TGTGCCAGCAGCTTAGCATCGGGCGGAGGCGCTGAAGCTTTCTTT
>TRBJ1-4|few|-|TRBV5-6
CASSLAGRKLFF
TGTGCCAGCAGCTTGGCGGGAAGAAAACTGTTTTTT
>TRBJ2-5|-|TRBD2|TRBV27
CASSLFSSSGLQETQYF
TGTGCCAGCAGTTTATTTTCGTCTAGCGGGCTACAAGAGACCCAGTACTTC
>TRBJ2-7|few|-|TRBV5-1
CASSPVGGRVTTYEQYF
TGCGCCAGCAGCCCGGTCGGGGGACGGGTTACGACCTACGAGCAGTACTTC
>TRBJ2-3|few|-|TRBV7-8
CASRKEGLTDTQYF
TGTGCCAGCAGAAAGGAGGGACTCACAGATACGCAGTATTTT
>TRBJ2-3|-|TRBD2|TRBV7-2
CASSLGSGTWTDTQYF
TGTGCCAGCAGCTTAGGTAGCGGGACGTGGACAGATACGCAGTATTTT
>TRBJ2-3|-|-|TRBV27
CASSPAWSADTQYF
TGTGCCAGCAGTCCGGCGTGGAGCGCAGATACGCAGTATTTT
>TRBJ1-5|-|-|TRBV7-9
CASTTSEGVNSNQPQHF
TGTGCCAGCACCACGTCCGAGGGAGTGAATAGCAATCAGCCCCAGCATTTT
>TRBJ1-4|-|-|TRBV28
CASSLSGGWYEKLFF
TGTGCCAGCAGTTTATCGGGGGGCTGGTATGAAAAACTGTTTTTT
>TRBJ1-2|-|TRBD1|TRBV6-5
CASSFWDRGYGYTF
TGTGCCAGCAGCTTTTGGGACAGGGGTTATGGCTACACCTTC
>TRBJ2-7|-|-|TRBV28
CASSPPWASEQYF
TGTGCCAGCAGTCCGCCGTGGGCAAGCGAGCAGTACTTC
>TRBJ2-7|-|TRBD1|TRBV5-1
CASRDRGHEQYF
TGCGCCAGCCGGGACAGGGGGCACGAGCAGTACTTC
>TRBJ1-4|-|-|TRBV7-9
CASSLNGARQTTNEKLFF
TGTGCCAGCAGCTTAAACGGTGCGAGGCAGACAACTAATGAAAAACTGTTTTTT